These 23 T cell receptor beta chains were sequenced from one sample in a study of blood T cells in healthy people across ages. For the second PCR, which ran for about 7 to 11 cycles, a sample-barcoded 5' primer and a J-beta primer mix were used. TCRdb used MiXCR to reprocess the 5' RACE reads, holding one entry per CDR3 protein. The top ten clones hold 9.5% to 13% of a sample with 750,000 to 950,000 distinct CDR3 sequences, about 29% of them seen once. This same sample was also part of a study on T cells of mothers and their children.

The sequenced sample was blood. Receptor source: a middle-aged woman in good health.

This clonotype was counted a few times. At one end the junction does not follow the germline gene, possibly because of a read error. The gene calls are TRBV18 and TRBJ2-7; 7 bases match TRBD1. In germline, CDR1 is KGHSH, CDR2 LQKENI. The CDR3 has 15 residues. CDR3 coding DNA: TGTGCCAGCCCACCGGCAGGGGGAAACCACTACGAGCAGTACTTC. Translation: CASPPAGGNHYEQYF. Filled out from reference TRBV18 and TRBJ2-7, the complete variable domain reads NAGVMQNPRHLVRRRGQEARLRCSPMKGHSHVYWYRQLPEEGLKFMVYLQKENIIDESGMPKERFSAEFPKEGPSILRIQQVVRGDSAAYFCASPPAGGNHYEQYFGPGTRLTVT.

This clonotype showed up many times. One junction end does not reproduce the germline sequence, and a read error may be involved. The CDR3: CASRLDVSHGANVLTF. The CDR3 DNA reads as TGCGCCAGCAGATTGGATGTTTCTCACGGGGCCAACGTCCTGACTTTC. The gene calls are TRBV5-1 and TRBJ2-6; D uncertain. The CDR3 extends over 16 amino acids. Germline values: CDR1 SGHRS, CDR2 YFSETQ.

V usage is TRBV3-1 and J usage is TRBJ1-1, with 8 bases matching TRBD1. Germline trimming cut 4 bases from V and 8 bases from J; bases unmatched to any gene: 6. CDR3 length equals 13 residues. CDR1 LGHDT and CDR2 YNNKEL come from the germline V gene (reference sequence). The CDR3 sequence: CASSPTGTGEAFF. DNA of the CDR3: TGTGCCAGCAGCCCAACCGGGACAGGAGAAGCTTTCTTT.

This clonotype was found a few times. The V gene is TRBV11-1, the J gene TRBJ2-7, with a possible D match to TRBD2 (5 bases). V dropped 1 base and J dropped 1 base, with 17 bases sitting between them. The CDR3 is 17 residues long. The germline V gene encodes CDR1 SGHAT and CDR2 FQDESV (reference sequence). For the CDR3, the DNA is TGTGCCAGCAGCTTAGGGGAGAGATGGCACGGTTCCTACGAGCAGTACTTC. Its protein product is CASSLGERWHGSYEQYF.

Ten or more counts support this clonotype. This chain uses TRBV4-3 with TRBJ1-2; TRBD1 might be the D (5 bases). In germline, CDR1 is LGHNA, CDR2 YSLEER. The CDR3 contains 14 residues. V was pared by 0 bases and J by 4 bases, with 9 bases between. CDR3 sequence (DNA): TGCGCCAGCAGCCAAGATCAGGGCTCCTATGGCTACACCTTC. Translated: CASSQDQGSYGYTF.

The table lists this clonotype with a few counts. V is TRBV18 and J is TRBJ2-7, with D possibly matching TRBD1 (6 bases). V lost 6 bases and J 2 bases, leaving 20 bases between the germline ends. Germline values: CDR1 KGHSH, CDR2 LQKENI. The CDR3 has 16 residues. CDR3 sequence reads: CASSPRTGLGTYEQYF. The CDR3 nucleotides read TGTGCCAGCTCGCCGCGCACAGGGCTAGGTACCTACGAGCAGTACTTC.

This clonotype was found many times. V usage is TRBV7-3 and J usage is TRBJ1-1, with D uncertain. The CDR3 extends over 13 amino acids. V was clipped by 0 bases and J by 3 bases, with 5 bases between them. The V gene's germline CDR1 is SGHTA and CDR2 FQGTGA. As DNA, the CDR3 is TGTGCCAGCAGCTTAACCCCAGACACTGAAGCTTTCTTT. Translation gives CASSLTPDTEAFF.

The V gene is TRBV20-1, the J gene TRBJ2-1; TRBD2 aligns across 16 bases. The germline CDR1 and CDR2 sequences are DFQATT and SNEGSKA (reference sequence). Germline trimming cut 6 bases from V and 0 bases from J; bases unmatched to any gene: 11. The CDR3 contains 19 residues. The CDR3 protein is CSAPTIGTSGGGSYNEQFF. CDR3 in DNA: TGCAGTGCGCCTACAATCGGGACTAGCGGGGGGGGCTCCTACAATGAGCAGTTCTTC.

J is TRBJ2-7 and V is TRBV7-3; a weak D match, TRBD2 (6 bases). The CDR3 runs to 15 residues. V was pared by 3 bases and J by 3 bases, with 15 bases between. Germline V lookup: CDR1 SGHTA, CDR2 FQGTGA. In DNA form, the CDR3 reads TGTGCCAGCAGCTTGTTCCCAGCGGAGGGCTACGAGCAGTACTTC. Its protein is CASSLFPAEGYEQYF.

This clonotype was seen more than once but under ten times. This clone may be a read error of a much larger clone one base away. This chain joins TRBV28 and TRBJ2-1, with 9 positions matching TRBD1. V dropped 4 bases and J dropped 7; count of bases not matched to a gene: 5. The CDR3 is 14 residues long. CDR1 MDHEN and CDR2 SYDVKM come from the germline V gene. The DNA of the CDR3 is TGTGCCAGCAGTTGTGGGGACAGGGCGAATGAGCAGTTCTTC. Its translation is CASSCGDRANEQFF.

This clonotype was recorded at least ten times. The gene calls are TRBV12-3 or TRBV12-4 and TRBJ2-7; 10 bases fit TRBD1. This CDR3 contains 14 residues. The J segment lost 6 bases and the V segment lost 2 bases, leaving 4 bases of the junction unmatched. CDR3 in amino acids: CASSLTGQGFEQYF. CDR3 nucleotides: TGTGCCAGCAGTTTAACGGGACAGGGGTTCGAGCAGTACTTC.

Only a few counts were recorded for this clonotype. V is TRBV6-5 and J is TRBJ2-2; D is uncertain. From germline, CDR1 is MNHEY and CDR2 SVGAGI. The germline V and J ends were trimmed by 2 bases and 7 bases, with 8 bases remaining between them. This CDR3 has 13 amino acids. Here the CDR3 reads CASSYQVGGELFF. The CDR3 coding sequence is TGTGCCAGCAGTTACCAAGTTGGCGGGGAGCTGTTTTTT.

The chain links TRBV12-3 or TRBV12-4 to TRBJ1-5, with a possible D match to TRBD1 (5 bases). Trimming removed 0 bases at V and 7 bases at J, with 13 bases between. The CDR3 covers 15 residues. This chain's CDR3 is CASSLAGQGRQPQHF. The CDR3, as DNA: TGTGCCAGCAGTTTAGCCGGCCAGGGCAGGCAGCCCCAGCATTTT.

This clonotype was seen a handful of times. The genes are TRBV4-1 and TRBJ1-1, with D perhaps matching TRBD1 (6 bases). V lost 0 bases, J lost 7 bases, and 12 bases lay in between. Germline V gene sequence: CDR1 MGHRA, CDR2 YSYEKL. This CDR3 comprises 14 residues. This CDR3 is CASSQEPRTVEAFF. In DNA, the CDR3 is TGCGCCAGCAGCCAAGAACCTAGGACAGTTGAAGCTTTCTTT.

V is TRBV7-2 and J is TRBJ2-3; no firm D call. CDR3 length equals 15 residues. The V and J ends lost 5 bases and 0 bases respectively, with 12 bases between them. Per the germline V gene, CDR1 is SGHTA and CDR2 is FQGNSA. CDR3 nucleotide sequence: TGTGCCAGCAGCCTGCAGACATCCAGCACAGATACGCAGTATTTT. It is translated as CASSLQTSSTDTQYF.

This clonotype showed up many times. This chain joins TRBV7-9 and TRBJ2-3; tentatively, D is TRBD2 (7 bases). The V gene lost 3 bases and the J gene lost 4 bases, with 14 bases spanning the gap. There are 15 residues in the CDR3. CDR1 is SEHNR and CDR2 is FQNEAQ in the germline V gene (reference sequence). The CDR3 DNA sequence: TGTGCCAGCAGCTTTAACACGGGGGGCCCAGATACGCAGTATTTT. Protein sequence: CASSFNTGGPDTQYF.

The CDR3 reads CAISESTQVGNNEQFF. The CDR3 bases are TGTGCCATCAGTGAGTCGACTCAGGTCGGCAACAATGAGCAGTTCTTC. The chain has TRBV10-3 and TRBJ2-1; D is uncertain. Germline CDR1 and CDR2: ENHRY and SYGVKD. The germline V and J ends were trimmed by 0 bases and 5 bases, with 14 bases remaining between them. This CDR3 is built from 16 residues.

On this clonotype itself: Just one base apart from a much larger clone, this may be a read error. The CDR3 spells CASRGDKSYGQYF. Written as DNA, the CDR3 is TGTGCCAGCAGAGGGGACAAGTCCTACGGGCAGTACTTC. The rearrangement uses TRBV7-2 and TRBJ2-7, with a weak D call TRBD1 (6 bases). Germline V CDR1 and CDR2: SGHTA, FQGNSA. The CDR3 totals 13 residues.

In its sample, this clonotype was seen a few times. The chain carries TRBV20-1 and TRBJ1-2; 8 bases line up with TRBD1. Losses at the gene ends were 6 bases for V and 2 bases for J; bases not matched to a gene: 11. This CDR3 region has 15 residues. CDR1 is DFQATT, CDR2 SNEGSKA, per germline (reference sequence). The CDR3 reads CSAPAPAGGNYGYTF. As DNA, the CDR3 is TGCAGTGCCCCCGCTCCGGCAGGGGGCAACTATGGCTACACCTTC.

The V gene is TRBV29-1, the J gene TRBJ1-2, with 9 bases aligning to TRBD1. The junction had 5 bases not matched to a gene; V was cut back by 7 bases and J by 8 bases. Germline CDR1 reads SQVTM; CDR2 reads ANQGSEA. The CDR3 consists of 11 residues. CDR3 nucleotides: TGCAGCGACGCGACAGGGGGAGGCTACACCTTC. Its translation is CSDATGGGYTF.

This clonotype was seen a few times. Here the CDR3 DNA reads TGTGCCATCAGTGATGGGAGTGCGGGTACGCAGTATTTT. This encodes CAISDGSAGTQYF. V is TRBV10-3 and J is TRBJ2-3, with D tentatively TRBD2 (5 bases). This CDR3 is 13 amino acids long. Germline lookup yields CDR1 ENHRY and CDR2 SYGVKD. Trimming removed 3 bases from V and 8 bases from J, with 12 bases in between.

This clonotype was seen at least ten times. This rearrangement joins TRBV29-1 to TRBJ2-7; 8 nucleotides match TRBD1. CDR3 size: 12 residues. CDR1 and CDR2 (germline): SQVTM, ANQGSEA. Unmatched junction bases numbered 3, after V lost 5 bases and J lost 3 bases. The CDR3 reads CSVIGQGYEQYF. Written as DNA, the CDR3 is TGCAGCGTTATAGGACAGGGCTACGAGCAGTACTTC.

V gene TRBV2 combines with J gene TRBJ1-2; the match to TRBD1 covers 7 bases. V was pared by 10 bases and J by 3 bases, with 5 bases of the junction left unmatched. CDR3 length: 12 residues. Germline V CDR1 and CDR2: SNHLY, FYNNEI. CDR3 sequence: CAITGVYYGYTF. The CDR3 DNA reads TGTGCCATCACAGGGGTGTACTATGGCTACACCTTC.